Each of the 4 T cell receptor beta chains below was sequenced from the same sample in a study of CD8 T cells in Susac syndrome. The authors reverse transcribed roughly 0.5 to 1 ug RNA with random hexamers. TCRdb used MiXCR to reprocess the immunoSEQ multiplex PCR reads, holding one entry per CDR3 protein. The sample records about 150,000 distinct CDR3 sequences, 95% being singletons. Source material: CD8+ T cells from PBMCs. The receptor set was obtained from a human donor with multiple sclerosis.

The gene calls are TRBV7-2 and TRBJ2-7; 7 bases align to TRBD1. Germline V gives CDR1 SGHTA, CDR2 FQGNSA. Germline trimming cut 5 bases from V and 5 bases from J; bases unmatched to any gene: 9. The CDR3 is made up of 14 amino acids. CDR3 region: CASSEDRVINEQYV. The DNA for the CDR3 is TGTGCCAGCAGCGAAGACAGGGTGATCAACGAGCAGTACGTC.

The V call is TRBV29-1, the J call TRBJ2-1; D is unresolved. The CDR3 has 12 residues. Trimming took off 1 base at V and 8 bases at J, with 9 bases between the two ends. Looked up from germline, CDR1 is SQVTM and CDR2 is ANQGSEA. CDR3 DNA sequence: TGCAGCGTTGAAGGGGAAGGGTATGAGCAGTTCTTC. It is translated as CSVEGEGYEQFF.

The genes are TRBV27 and TRBJ2-7, with TRBD2 matching 10 bases. V shed 5 bases, J shed 9 bases, and the junction held 16 bases outside the gene matches. CDR1 and CDR2 from the germline V gene are MNHEY and SMNVEV (reference sequence). The CDR3 runs to 16 residues. CDR3: CASSPTIRVAGGLQYV. The CDR3 DNA sequence: TGTGCCAGCAGTCCAACAATACGTGTAGCGGGGGGCCTGCAGTACGTC.

This chain connects TRBV20-1 to TRBJ1-5; 10 bases are a match to TRBD1. The V segment lost 3 bases and the J segment 3 bases; nucleotides outside the gene matches: 8. This CDR3 has 16 residues. Germline CDR1 is DFQATT and CDR2 is SNEGSKA (reference sequence). The CDR3 loop is CSARGTGQGYNQPQHF. As DNA, the CDR3 is TGCAGTGCTAGGGGGACGGGACAGGGGTACAATCAGCCCCAGCATTTT.